These 23 T cell receptor beta chains came from one sample sequenced in a study of blood T cell repertoires in COVID-19. The repertoire was sequenced with immunoSEQ multiplex PCR; TCRdb's copy has only in-frame clones and lacks some. The table has tens of thousands of clones, 85% to 90% seen once. The sample taken for sequencing was peripheral blood. The origin of the receptors is a man in his sixties with acute or convalescent COVID-19.

This sequence joins TRBV29-1 and TRBJ2-1; 15 nucleotides align to TRBD2. The trim removed 7 bases at V and 9 bases at J, leaving 7 bases unmatched. CDR1 SQVTM and CDR2 ANQGSEA come from the germline V gene. The CDR3 covers 14 residues. CDR3 sequence (DNA): TGCAGCGGGGGACTAGCGGGAGGACGGGCTGAGCAGTTCTTC. Translating gives CSGGLAGGRAEQFF.

This clone has a handful of counts. This chain's CDR3 is CASSLRGISYEQYF. The CDR3 nucleotides are TGCGCCAGCAGCTTGAGGGGAATATCCTACGAGCAGTACTTC. This chain links TRBV5-1 with TRBJ2-7; a weak D match, TRBD1 (5 bases). Germline CDR1 and CDR2: SGHRS and YFSETQ. Deletions cut 1 base from V and 1 base from J, with 9 bases between. The CDR3 has 14 amino acids.

The rearrangement joins TRBV7-3 to TRBJ2-1; a possible D gene is TRBD2 (5 bases). The CDR3 spans 13 residues. Germline V gives CDR1 SGHTA, CDR2 FQGTGA. V lost 5 bases to trimming and J lost 5 bases, with 10 bases between them. CDR3 in amino acids: CASSRAGNNEQFF. As DNA, the CDR3 is TGTGCCAGCAGCCGCGCCGGGAACAATGAGCAGTTCTTC.

The genes are TRBV11-1 and TRBJ2-2, with D unclear. The CDR3 runs to 15 residues. V was trimmed by 5 bases and J by 5 bases, leaving 15 bases between them. Germline assignment: CDR1 SGHAT and CDR2 FQDESV (reference sequence). The CDR3 sequence: CASSPGRIGTGELFF. The CDR3 DNA reads as TGTGCCAGCAGCCCTGGGCGTATTGGGACCGGGGAGCTGTTTTTT.

The chain joins TRBV16 to TRBJ1-5; no clear D. Germline V CDR1 and CDR2: KGHSY, FQNENV. Trimming took off 5 bases at V and 6 bases at J, with 20 bases between the two ends. CDR3 size: 16 residues. CDR3 region: CASSDTISGLLQPQHF. DNA of the CDR3: TGTGCCAGCAGCGACACCATTAGCGGGCTCCTTCAGCCCCAGCATTTT.

This sequence joins TRBV2 and TRBJ1-5; tentative D call: TRBD1 (6 bases). The CDR3 is 15 residues long. The V and J ends lost 4 bases and 0 bases respectively, with 10 bases between them. Germline V gene data show CDR1 as SNHLY and CDR2 as FYNNEI. CDR3 residues: CASSGGQNSNQPQHF. In nucleotides, the CDR3 is TGTGCCAGCAGTGGGGGGCAGAATAGCAATCAGCCCCAGCATTTT.

The chain recombines TRBV7-3 with TRBJ2-1; tentatively, D is TRBD2 (6 bases). CDR1 and CDR2 from the germline V gene are SGHTA and FQGTGA. This CDR3 has 11 amino acids. The V and J ends lost 5 bases and 9 bases respectively, with 8 bases between them. The CDR3 here is CASSPGGEQFF. The CDR3 DNA reads TGTGCCAGCAGCCCCGGGGGTGAGCAGTTCTTC. The variable domain in full, completed from reference TRBV7-3 and TRBJ2-1, reads GAGVSQTPSNKVTEKGKYVELRCDPISGHTALYWYRQSLGQGPEFLIYFQGTGAADDSGLPNDRFFAVRPEGSVSTLKIQRTERGDSAVYLCASSPGGEQFFGPGTRLTVL.

This clone was seen only once. The chain joins TRBV9 to TRBJ2-7; 9 bases map to TRBD2. J lost 4 bases, V lost 4 bases, and 9 bases had no gene match. Germline values: CDR1 SGDLS, CDR2 YYNGEE. This CDR3 contains 15 residues. The CDR3: CASSREASGMYEQYF. Here the CDR3 DNA reads TGTGCCAGCAGCCGAGAGGCTAGCGGGATGTACGAGCAGTACTTC.

The V gene is TRBV27, the J gene TRBJ2-1; 7 bases match TRBD1. The germline CDR1 and CDR2 sequences are MNHEY and SMNVEV (reference sequence). This CDR3 spans 12 amino acids. The V gene end was trimmed by 8 bases and the J gene end by 4 bases; junction bases not matched to a gene: 2. This CDR3 is CASPDRYNEQFF. CDR3 DNA sequence: TGTGCCAGCCCGGACAGGTACAATGAGCAGTTCTTC.

The chain couples TRBV2 to TRBJ2-7; tentatively, D is TRBD1 (6 bases). The germline V gene has CDR1 SNHLY and CDR2 FYNNEI. The V end lost 4 bases, the J end lost 3 bases, and 13 bases lay between the germline ends. The length of the CDR3 is 14 residues. CDR3 region: CASSGGHTFYEQYF. In DNA form, the CDR3 reads TGTGCCAGCAGTGGGGGACACACCTTCTACGAGCAGTACTTC.

The chain joins TRBV10-3 to TRBJ2-7; TRBD1 matches at 11 bases. Germline assignment: CDR1 ENHRY and CDR2 SYGVKD. The V and J ends lost 6 bases and 6 bases, in that order; junction bases with no gene match: 7. CDR3 length: 14 amino acids. CDR3 in DNA: TGTGCCATCAGCGGACAGGGGGCTGAAGGCGAGCAGTACTTC. It yields the protein CAISGQGAEGEQYF.

This clone occurred once. The chain carries TRBV6-6 and TRBJ1-1, with TRBD1 matching 8 bases. The CDR3 is made up of 14 amino acids. Germline V gene sequence: CDR1 MNHNY, CDR2 SVGAGI (reference sequence). Trimming took 8 bases from V and 1 from J; bases not matched to a gene: 6. This chain's CDR3 is CASGTGTGNTEAFF. The CDR3 DNA sequence: TGTGCCAGCGGTACCGGGACAGGGAACACTGAAGCTTTCTTT.

The rearrangement joins TRBV5-1 to TRBJ2-7, with TRBD1 matching 9 bases. CDR3 length: 13 residues. Germline CDR1 reads SGHRS; CDR2 reads YFSETQ. The ends lost 1 base at V and 7 bases at J; junction bases unmatched: 3. DNA of the CDR3: TGCGCCAGCAGCTTGTCGACAGGGGGTGAGCAGTACTTC. Its translation is CASSLSTGGEQYF.

The V call is TRBV5-1, the J call TRBJ1-1; maybe TRBD1 (6 bases). The germline CDR1 and CDR2 sequences are SGHRS and YFSETQ. CDR3 length equals 17 residues. With 2 bases removed from V and 6 bases from J, the gap between germline ends came to 23 bases. The CDR3 bases are TGCGCCAGCAGCTTAGGACCCGGACAGCCCCTGGGCGCTGAAGCTTTCTTT. This sequence encodes CASSLGPGQPLGAEAFF. Based on the CDR3 plus reference TRBV5-1 and TRBJ1-1, the full variable domain is KAGVTQTPRYLIKTRGQQVTLSCSPISGHRSVSWYQQTPGQGLQFLFEYFSETQRNKGNFPGRFSGRQFSNSRSEMNVSTLELGDSALYLCASSLGPGQPLGAEAFFGQGTRLTVV.

V and J are TRBV21-1 and TRBJ2-1; TRBD2, as called in the table, went unchecked against the DNA. TRBV21-1 is tagged as a pseudogene. This CDR3 comprises 20 residues. The CDR3 DNA reads TGTGCCAGCAGCAAAGGGACCGCTAGCGGGAGGGCCAGGCTTTACAATGAGCAGTTCTTC. This gives the protein CASSKGTASGRARLYNEQFF.

The chain employs TRBV6-4 and TRBJ2-3, with TRBD2 as a possible D gene (6 bases). Trimming shortened V by 4 bases and J by 0 bases, and 8 bases separated the two germline ends. Germline V CDR1 and CDR2: MRHNA, SNTAGT. The CDR3 sequence is 14 residues long. CDR3 nucleotides: TGTGCCAGCAGTGCCGGGACTAGCACAGATACGCAGTATTTT. Residues: CASSAGTSTDTQYF.

The rearrangement links TRBV7-3 to TRBJ2-5; 7 nucleotides align to TRBD1. Germline V lookup: CDR1 SGHTA, CDR2 FQGTGA. Trimming took 3 bases from V and 0 from J; bases not matched to a gene: 1. The CDR3 has 14 amino acids. The CDR3 sequence: CASSFDRDQETQYF. CDR3 DNA: TGTGCCAGCAGCTTCGACAGGGACCAAGAGACCCAGTACTTC. The variable domain in full, completed from reference TRBV7-3 and TRBJ2-5, reads GAGVSQTPSNKVTEKGKYVELRCDPISGHTALYWYRQSLGQGPEFLIYFQGTGAADDSGLPNDRFFAVRPEGSVSTLKIQRTERGDSAVYLCASSFDRDQETQYFGPGTRLLVL.

The J gene is TRBJ1-2, the V gene TRBV9, with 7 nucleotides matching TRBD1. The CDR3 runs 13 residues. Germline CDR1 and CDR2: SGDLS and YYNGEE. V shed 4 bases, J shed 11 bases, and the junction held 11 bases outside the gene matches. The CDR3: CASSLNLYRGYTF. As DNA, the CDR3 is TGTGCCAGCAGCCTGAATCTTTACAGGGGTTACACCTTC.

This clone was seen only once. This chain connects TRBV5-1 to TRBJ1-6, with TRBD1 as a possible D gene (6 bases). CDR3 length: 15 residues. The V end lost 5 bases, the J end lost 7 bases, and 16 bases lay between the germline ends. Germline-derived CDR1 and CDR2 are SGHRS and YFSETQ. The CDR3 bases are TGCGCCAGCAGGTATACAGGACAGTCCAATTCACCCCTCCACTTT. Translation: CASRYTGQSNSPLHF. The full variable domain, rest sourced from reference TRBV5-1 and TRBJ1-6, is KAGVTQTPRYLIKTRGQQVTLSCSPISGHRSVSWYQQTPGQGLQFLFEYFSETQRNKGNFPGRFSGRQFSNSRSEMNVSTLELGDSALYLCASRYTGQSNSPLHFGNGTRLTVT.

V gene TRBV5-1 combines with J gene TRBJ2-7, with D unresolved. The CDR3 sequence is 11 residues long. V was pared by 7 bases and J by 2 bases, with 7 bases between. Per germline, CDR1 SGHRS and CDR2 YFSETQ. The CDR3, as DNA: TGCGCCAGCTACACGCCCTACGAGCAGTACTTC. Its protein is CASYTPYEQYF.

The chain recombines TRBV30 with TRBJ2-1; a weak D match, TRBD1 (6 bases). CDR3 length equals 20 residues. The germline CDR1 and CDR2 sequences are GTSNPN and SVGIG (reference sequence). V lost 0 bases and J lost 0, with 24 bases in between. The CDR3: CAWSVGSGVLEDNSYNEQFF. Written as DNA, the CDR3 is TGTGCCTGGAGTGTTGGGTCAGGGGTCTTGGAGGACAACTCCTACAATGAGCAGTTCTTC.

The CDR3 here is CASSPPAHGGEKLFF. The CDR3 DNA follows: TGTGCCAGCTCACCACCAGCCCACGGAGGAGAAAAACTGTTTTTT. The rearrangement joins TRBV18 to TRBJ1-4; D is unresolved. The V end was cut by 0 bases, the J end by 8 bases, with 13 bases between. The CDR3 contains 15 residues. The germline V gene has CDR1 KGHSH and CDR2 LQKENI.

This sequence joins TRBV7-3 and TRBJ1-1; weak D call: TRBD1 (5 bases). Trimming shortened V by 5 bases and J by 3 bases, and 10 bases separated the two germline ends. Looked up from germline, CDR1 is SGHTA and CDR2 is FQGTGA. CDR3 size: 13 residues. CDR3 DNA sequence: TGTGCCAGCAGCCCCAGGGTCCACACTGAAGCTTTCTTT. This gives the protein CASSPRVHTEAFF.